What follows is one T cell receptor (beta chain) and its context. The antigen remains undetermined. The source of the sample is a study of EBV T-cell therapy then PD-1 blockade in nasopharyngeal carcinoma. Regarding treatment: AdE1-LMPpoly-expanded autologous EBV-specific T-cell therapy followed by anti-PD-1 nivolumab. This table comes from immunoSEQ multiplex PCR, and its TCRdb copy is limited to in-frame clones, with some not included. The sample includes roughly 20,000 clones, 84% of them seen just once. Sequenced here: CD8+ T cells from blood, sampled around day 30 from a patient whose treatment included autologous EBV-specific T cells and nivolumab. This sequence was found in a man aged 35 to 55 with nasopharyngeal carcinoma.

This CDR3 is CASSDRTGASTDTQYF. Here the CDR3 DNA reads TGTGCCAGCAGTGACAGGACAGGGGCGAGCACAGATACGCAGTATTTT. The rearrangement joins TRBV6-1 to TRBJ2-3; 9 nucleotides agree with TRBD1. Germline CDR1 and CDR2: MNHNS and SASEGT. The CDR3 is made up of 16 amino acids. Trimming at V came to 3 bases and at J to 0 bases, leaving 4 bases not matched to a gene.